The subject of this entry is one TCR beta chain. The data derive from a study of blood T cell repertoires in COVID-19. Study at large: PBMCs, B-cell-depleted T cells, or T cells were the source of the cDNA or gDNA that made up the material.

The method was immunoSEQ multiplex PCR; TCRdb's version includes in-frame clones alone and lacks a portion of them. The sample has over 100,000 clones; around 88% are singletons. Germline V gene data show CDR1 as SGHNT and CDR2 as YYREEE (reference sequence). The CDR3 contains 13 residues. Trimming removed 6 bases from V and 4 bases from J, with 13 bases in between. The J gene is TRBJ1-2, the V gene TRBV5-4, with TRBD1 as a possible D gene (5 bases). The sequenced sample consisted of peripheral blood. The receptor was isolated from a human donor with acute or convalescent COVID-19. The donor label of this sample is uncertain. DNA of the CDR3: TGTGCCAGCACAAGGGGTGTAGGCTATGGCTACACCTTC. Its translation: CASTRGVGYGYTF.